This record covers a single TCR beta chain. Its antigen is unknown. Until they underwent thyroid surgery, no patient had received any treatment. This record comes from a study of metastatic and nonmetastatic thyroid tumors. Study summary: Repertoire comparisons spanned blood and tumor or nodule tissue from malignant and benign thyroid patients. General study points: Compared with benign nodules, malignant thyroid tumors were reported to have significantly higher TCR beta diversity in both blood and tumor.

The V and J ends lost 2 bases and 4 bases, in that order; junction bases with no gene match: 4. Germline-derived CDR1 and CDR2 are GTSNPN and SVGIG (reference sequence). The CDR3 has 15 residues. How the authors handled the data: Clinicopathological groups of papillary thyroid cancer showed CDR3 differences that were used to build a distant-metastasis classifier. Using MiXCR, TCRdb reanalyzed the PCR reads. The authors' filters were not applied to this entry. The sample lists around 15,000 clones; about 22% were seen once. The V call is TRBV30, the J call TRBJ2-7; 14 bases map to TRBD2. Sample: tumor tissue. The TCR originated in a female donor with papillary thyroid cancer or a benign thyroid nodule (not recorded which). Some clones in this sample may be carry-over from other donors' samples. The CDR3 spells CAWSPGTSGRYEQYF. The CDR3 DNA reads TGTGCCTGGAGTCCAGGGACTAGCGGGAGATACGAGCAGTACTTC.